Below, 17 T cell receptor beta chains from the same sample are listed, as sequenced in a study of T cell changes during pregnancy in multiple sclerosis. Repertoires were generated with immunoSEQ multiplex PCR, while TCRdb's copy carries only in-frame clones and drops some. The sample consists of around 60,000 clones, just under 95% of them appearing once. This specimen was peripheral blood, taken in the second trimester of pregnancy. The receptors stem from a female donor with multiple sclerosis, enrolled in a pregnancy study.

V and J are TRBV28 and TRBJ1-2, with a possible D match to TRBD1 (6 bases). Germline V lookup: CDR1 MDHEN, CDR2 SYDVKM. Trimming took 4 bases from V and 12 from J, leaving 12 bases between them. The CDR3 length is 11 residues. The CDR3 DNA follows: TGTGCCAGCAGTTCCGGGACACCGAACACCTTC. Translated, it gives CASSSGTPNTF.

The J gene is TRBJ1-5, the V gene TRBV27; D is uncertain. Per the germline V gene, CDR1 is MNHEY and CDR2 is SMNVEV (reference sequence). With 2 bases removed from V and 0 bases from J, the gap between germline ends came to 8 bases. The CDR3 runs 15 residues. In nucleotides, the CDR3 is TGTGCCAGCAGTTTAACGTCCTATAGCAATCAGCCCCAGCATTTT. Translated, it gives CASSLTSYSNQPQHF.

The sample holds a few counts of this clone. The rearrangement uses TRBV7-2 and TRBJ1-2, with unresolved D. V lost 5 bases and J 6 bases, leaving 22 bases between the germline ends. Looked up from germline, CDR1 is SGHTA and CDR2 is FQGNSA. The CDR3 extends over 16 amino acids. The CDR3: CASSPPAVSAGDGYTF. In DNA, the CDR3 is TGTGCCAGCAGCCCACCTGCAGTGTCAGCCGGAGATGGCTACACCTTC.

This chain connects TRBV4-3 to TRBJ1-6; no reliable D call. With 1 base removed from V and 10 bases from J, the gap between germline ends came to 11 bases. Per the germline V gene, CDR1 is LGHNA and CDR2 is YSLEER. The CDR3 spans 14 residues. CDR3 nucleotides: TGCGCCAGCAGCCAAGGCGGGGAAGACTCACCCCTCCACTTT. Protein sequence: CASSQGGEDSPLHF.

CDR3 region: CASTQGSYNEQFF. DNA of the CDR3: TGTGCCAGCACACAGGGCTCCTACAATGAGCAGTTCTTC. This chain connects TRBV28 to TRBJ2-1, with a possible D match to TRBD1 (6 bases). Germline V CDR1 and CDR2: MDHEN, SYDVKM. This CDR3 is 13 amino acids long. Trimming took off 7 bases at V and 0 bases at J, with 7 bases between the two ends.

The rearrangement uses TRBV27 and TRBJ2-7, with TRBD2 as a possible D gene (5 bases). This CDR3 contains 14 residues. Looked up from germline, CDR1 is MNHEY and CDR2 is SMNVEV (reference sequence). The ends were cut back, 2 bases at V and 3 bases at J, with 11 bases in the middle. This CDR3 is CASSLPGKNYEQYF. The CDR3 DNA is TGTGCCAGCAGTTTACCGGGAAAAAACTACGAGCAGTACTTC.

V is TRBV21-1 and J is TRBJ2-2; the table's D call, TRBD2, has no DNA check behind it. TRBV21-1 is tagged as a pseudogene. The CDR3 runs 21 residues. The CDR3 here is CASSKEDLGGVVLSNTGELFF. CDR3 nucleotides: TGTGCCAGCAGCAAAGAGGACCTCGGGGGTGTAGTATTATCGAACACCGGGGAGCTGTTTTTT.

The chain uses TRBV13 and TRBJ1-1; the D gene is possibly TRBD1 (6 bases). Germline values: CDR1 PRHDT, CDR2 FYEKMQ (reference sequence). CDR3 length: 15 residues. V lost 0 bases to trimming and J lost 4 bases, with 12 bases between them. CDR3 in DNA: TGTGCCAGCAGCTTAGGCGCAGGGGAAATCACTGAAGCTTTCTTT. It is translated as CASSLGAGEITEAFF.

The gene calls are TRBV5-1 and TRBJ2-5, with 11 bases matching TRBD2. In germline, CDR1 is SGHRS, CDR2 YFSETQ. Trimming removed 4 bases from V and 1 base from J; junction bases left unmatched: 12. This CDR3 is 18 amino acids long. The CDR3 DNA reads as TGCGCCAGCAGCGCGGGGACTAGCGGAGAACACGTCCAAGAGACCCAGTACTTC. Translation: CASSAGTSGEHVQETQYF.

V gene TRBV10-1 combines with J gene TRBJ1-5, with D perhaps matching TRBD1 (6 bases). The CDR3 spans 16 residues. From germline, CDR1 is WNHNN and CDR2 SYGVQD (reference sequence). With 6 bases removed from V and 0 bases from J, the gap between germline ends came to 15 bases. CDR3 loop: CASRVNREISNQPQHF. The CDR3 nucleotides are TGCGCCAGCAGGGTTAACAGGGAGATTAGCAATCAGCCCCAGCATTTT.

The CDR3 reads CASSLAVSGRTGELFF. CDR3 coding DNA: TGTGCCAGCAGCTTAGCGGTTAGCGGGAGAACCGGGGAGCTGTTTTTT. The chain joins TRBV7-8 to TRBJ2-2, with 9 bases matching TRBD2. This CDR3 is 16 amino acids long. CDR1 is SGHVS, CDR2 FQNEAQ, per germline. Trimming cost V 0 bases and J 5 bases; bases outside gene matches: 4.

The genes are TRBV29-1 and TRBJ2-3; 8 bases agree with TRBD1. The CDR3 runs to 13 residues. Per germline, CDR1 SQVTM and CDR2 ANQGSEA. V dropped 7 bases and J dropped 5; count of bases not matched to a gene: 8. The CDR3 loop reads CSAGQGRGDTQYF. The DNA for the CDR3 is TGCAGCGCCGGACAGGGAAGAGGAGATACGCAGTATTTT.

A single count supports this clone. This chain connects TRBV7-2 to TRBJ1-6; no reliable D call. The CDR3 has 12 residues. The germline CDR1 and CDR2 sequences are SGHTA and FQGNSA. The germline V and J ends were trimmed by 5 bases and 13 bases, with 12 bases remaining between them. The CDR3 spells CASSLTRSPLHF. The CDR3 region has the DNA TGTGCCAGCAGCCTCACGCGTTCGCCCCTCCACTTT.

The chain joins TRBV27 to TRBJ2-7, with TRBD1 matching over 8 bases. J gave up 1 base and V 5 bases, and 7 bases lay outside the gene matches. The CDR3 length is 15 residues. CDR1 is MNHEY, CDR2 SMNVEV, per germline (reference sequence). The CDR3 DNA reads TGTGCCAGCAGTCCCCGCAGGGGGCCTTCCTACGAGCAGTACTTC. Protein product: CASSPRRGPSYEQYF.

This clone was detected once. The CDR3 is CASKWEGGFAEAFF. The CDR3 region has the DNA TGTGCCAGCAAGTGGGAAGGGGGCTTTGCTGAAGCTTTCTTT. The chain joins TRBV2 to TRBJ1-1; 7 bases fit TRBD1. CDR1 SNHLY and CDR2 FYNNEI come from the germline V gene. The CDR3 totals 14 residues. V shed 7 bases, J shed 6 bases, and the junction held 11 bases outside the gene matches.

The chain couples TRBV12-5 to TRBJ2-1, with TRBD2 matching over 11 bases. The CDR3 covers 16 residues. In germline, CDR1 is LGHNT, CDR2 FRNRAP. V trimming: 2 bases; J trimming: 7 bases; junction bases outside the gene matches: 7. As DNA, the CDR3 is TGTGCTAGTGGTTTGACCTATAGCGGGGGGGCGAATGAGCAGTTCTTC. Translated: CASGLTYSGGANEQFF.

CDR3 protein: CASGPLGREGPDTQYF. The CDR3, as DNA: TGTGCTAGTGGCCCCCTGGGGCGGGAGGGCCCGGATACGCAGTATTTT. The gene calls are TRBV12-5 and TRBJ2-3; 9 bases are shared with TRBD2. CDR1 is LGHNT, CDR2 FRNRAP, per germline. The CDR3 covers 16 residues. With 6 bases clipped from V and 6 bases from J, the junction kept 13 bases outside the gene matches.